The T cell receptor (beta chain) described here comes from a study of blood T cell repertoires in COVID-19. Turning to the study itself: PBMCs, B-cell-depleted T cells, or T cells were the source of the cDNA or gDNA that made up the material.

This clone has only a few counts. The CDR3 loop spans 14 amino acids. Trimming removed 6 bases from V and 5 bases from J; junction bases left unmatched: 5. CDR1 is MNHEY and CDR2 is SVGAGI in the germline V gene. In the authors' workflow: Amplification from reference gene primers served as the basis for estimated nucleated cell counts. The assay was immunoSEQ multiplex PCR, and TCRdb's table has in-frame clones only and misses some. V and J calls and clone size are copied from that table; D and trimming were computed from the DNA. The sample lists 190,000 or so clones; just under 90% were seen once. Which cohort a participant joined came from the clinical history participants gave.

What was sequenced was PBMCs or T cells enriched from blood (not recorded which). The chain links TRBV6-5 to TRBJ1-5; TRBD1 matches at 9 bases. This TCR derives from a man younger than 40 who had recovered from COVID-19. Here the CDR3 reads CASRQTGGHQPQHF. CDR3 nucleotides: TGTGCCAGCAGGCAAACAGGGGGCCATCAGCCCCAGCATTTT.